This T cell receptor beta chain is drawn from a study of cytomegalovirus exposure and HLA in healthy donors. 60 Vbeta and 13 Jbeta primers were used in PCR. Assay used: immunoSEQ multiplex PCR; TCRdb lists only in-frame clones, some missing. This sample has some 140,000 clones, with roughly 80% found just once. Germline V CDR1 and CDR2: SEHNR, FQNEAQ (reference sequence). The CDR3 is 15 residues long. The V and J ends lost 5 bases and 5 bases respectively, with 18 bases between them. This chain uses TRBV7-9 with TRBJ1-1, with a tentative D call TRBD1 (6 bases). This clonotype originated in a female donor in good health and CMV-seronegative. Input material: PBMCs. CDR3 residues: CASSQGPGRKTEAFF. The DNA of the CDR3 is TGTGCCAGCAGCCAGGGGCCAGGGCGGAAAACTGAAGCTTTCTTT.